The rows below give T cell receptor beta chains drawn from one sample of a study of blood T cell repertoires in COVID-19. The method was immunoSEQ multiplex PCR; TCRdb's version includes in-frame clones alone and lacks a portion of them. Among some 400,000 clones listed, about 90% were seen once. Source material: peripheral blood. Source of these receptors: a woman aged 55-70 years with COVID-19, enrolled during active disease. CDR3s include the opening cysteine and the closing phenylalanine or tryptophan. Each record gives: V gene, J gene, D gene, clone size, CDR3 protein, CDR3 DNA. The D gene is left open where the match is weak. The listing skips clone size in some rows; elsewhere it reads once, few, many or a size class.

TRBV2	TRBJ1-4	TRBD1	-	CASSPDRGYEKLFF	TGTGCCAGCAGCCCGGACAGGGGATACGAAAAACTGTTTTTT
TRBV3-1/TRBV3-2	TRBJ1-6	-	-	CASSQTEWALHF	TGTGCCAGCAGCCAGACGGAGTGGGCCCTCCACTTT
TRBV14	TRBJ1-4	-	-	CASSQEQGQGTEKLFF	TGTGCCAGCAGCCAAGAGCAGGGCCAGGGGACTGAAAAACTGTTTTTT
TRBV6-5	TRBJ2-7	-	-	CASSSFYEQYF	TGTGCCAGCAGTTCCTTCTACGAGCAGTACTTC
TRBV27	TRBJ2-3	TRBD2	-	CASSFLGGKTDTQYF	TGTGCCAGCAGTTTTCTGGGGGGGAAGACAGATACGCAGTATTTT
TRBV19	TRBJ1-2	-	-	CASSMAGSYGYTF	TGTGCCAGTAGTATGGCAGGTAGCTATGGCTACACCTTC
TRBV27	TRBJ1-5	-	once	CASSITDGGNQPQHF	TGTGCCAGCAGTATCACGGACGGGGGAAATCAGCCCCAGCATTTT
TRBV6-6	TRBJ2-1	TRBD2	once	CASSTLAGAYNEQFF	TGTGCCAGCAGTACGCTAGCGGGGGCCTACAATGAGCAGTTCTTC
TRBV2	TRBJ1-2	TRBD1	-	CASRLGTGFGGYTF	TGTGCCAGCAGGCTTGGGACAGGGTTTGGCGGCTACACCTTC
TRBV2	TRBJ1-5	TRBD1	-	CASSEGRGRQPQHF	TGTGCCAGCAGTGAGGGCAGGGGGAGGCAGCCCCAGCATTTT
TRBV9	TRBJ2-2	-	-	CASSGGDSGTGELFF	TGTGCCAGCAGTGGCGGAGATAGTGGCACCGGGGAGCTGTTTTTT
TRBV6-5	TRBJ1-1	TRBD1	-	CASSQRQGVSTEAFF	TGTGCCAGCAGCCAAAGACAGGGGGTCTCAACTGAAGCTTTCTTT
TRBV6-4	TRBJ1-1	-	-	CASSQISGTEAFF	TGTGCCAGCAGCCAGATTTCGGGCACTGAAGCTTTCTTT
TRBV30	TRBJ1-2	TRBD1	few	CAWSAISGTVRHYGYTF	TGTGCCTGGAGTGCAATATCCGGGACAGTCAGACACTATGGCTACACCTTC
TRBV12-3/TRBV12-4	TRBJ1-5	-	-	CASSGAAHPQHF	TGTGCCAGCAGTGGTGCGGCTCATCCCCAGCATTTT
TRBV7-8	TRBJ1-3	TRBD1	-	CASSWDSPGNTIYF	TGTGCCAGCAGCTGGGACAGCCCTGGAAACACCATATATTTT
TRBV10-1	TRBJ2-3	-	-	CASGPGTDTQYF	TGCGCCAGCGGGCCCGGCACAGATACGCAGTATTTT
TRBV3-1/TRBV3-2	TRBJ2-1	TRBD2	once	CASSRLAADNEQFF	TGTGCCAGCAGCCGCCTAGCGGCCGACAATGAGCAGTTCTTC
TRBV7-2	TRBJ2-5	-	-	CASCRRVMETQYF	TGTGCCAGCTGCCGGCGGGTTATGGAGACCCAGTACTTC
TRBV7-8	TRBJ2-3	-	-	CASRYEGGIGTDTQYF	TGTGCCAGCAGATACGAAGGGGGTATCGGCACAGATACGCAGTATTTT
TRBV19	TRBJ1-2	-	once	CASSITVPHYGYTF	TGTGCCAGTAGTATCACAGTACCTCACTATGGCTACACCTTC
TRBV7-3	TRBJ1-1	-	-	CASSPHSGGRTEAFF	TGTGCCAGCAGCCCTCATTCCGGCGGGAGGACTGAAGCTTTCTTT
TRBV5-1	TRBJ2-2	TRBD2	-	CASSLPSGGGGELFF	TGCGCCAGCAGCTTGCCTAGCGGGGGTGGCGGGGAGCTGTTTTTT
TRBV3-1/TRBV3-2	TRBJ2-2	TRBD1	-	CASSQDGDREAGELFF	TGTGCCAGCAGCCAAGACGGGGACAGGGAGGCCGGGGAGCTGTTTTTT
TRBV28	TRBJ1-5	-	-	CASSLRQGLNQPQHF	TGTGCCAGCAGTTTACGGCAGGGGTTAAATCAGCCCCAGCATTTT
TRBV19	TRBJ2-1	-	once	CASSIQGSYNEQFF	TGTGCCAGTAGTATACAGGGCTCCTACAATGAGCAGTTCTTC
TRBV14	TRBJ2-1	-	few	CASSRGLYNEQFF	TGTGCCAGCAGCCGTGGACTGTACAATGAGCAGTTCTTC
TRBV28	TRBJ2-7	TRBD1	-	CASSAIRDSSYEQYF	TGTGCCAGCAGCGCAATTAGGGACAGTTCCTACGAGCAGTACTTC
TRBV18	TRBJ2-3	TRBD2	-	CASSPSRGGGRDTQYF	TGTGCCAGCTCACCCTCACGCGGGGGGGGACGGGATACGCAGTATTTT
TRBV7-3	TRBJ2-5	TRBD2	once	CASSLRLAGGPQRETQYF	TGTGCCAGCAGCTTAAGACTAGCGGGGGGGCCGCAGAGAGAGACCCAGTACTTC
TRBV3-1/TRBV3-2	TRBJ1-4	-	-	CASSQFRELGFNEKLFF	TGTGCCAGCAGCCAATTCCGGGAACTAGGGTTTAATGAAAAACTGTTTTTT
TRBV5-1	TRBJ2-2	-	-	CASSSGTLGELFF	TGCGCCAGCAGCTCTGGGACTCTCGGGGAGCTGTTTTTT
TRBV7-9	TRBJ1-4	-	-	CASSLISGQRNEKLFF	TGTGCCAGCAGCTTGATAAGCGGACAGCGTAATGAAAAACTGTTTTTT
TRBV11-2	TRBJ2-5	-	once	CASSLVLLAGETQYF	TGTGCCAGCAGCTTAGTCCTGCTAGCCGGTGAGACCCAGTACTTC
TRBV9	TRBJ1-3	-	-	CASSLGGSGNTIYF	TGTGCCAGCAGCCTTGGGGGGAGTGGAAACACCATATATTTT
TRBV3-1/TRBV3-2	TRBJ2-2	-	-	CASSQALKNTGELFF	TGTGCCAGCAGCCAAGCACTAAAGAACACCGGGGAGCTGTTTTTT
TRBV3-1/TRBV3-2	TRBJ1-2	TRBD1	-	CASSTDREGYGYTF	TGTGCCAGCAGTACAGACAGGGAAGGCTATGGCTACACCTTC
TRBV6-2/TRBV6-3	TRBJ1-5	-	many	CASSGAYRGNSNQPQHF	TGTGCCAGCAGTGGCGCATATAGGGGGAATAGCAATCAGCCCCAGCATTTT
TRBV18	TRBJ1-2	-	-	CASSPDSYGYTF	TGTGCCAGCTCACCAGACAGTTATGGCTACACCTTC
TRBV6-5	TRBJ2-7	TRBD1	-	CASRRQGAGEQYF	TGTGCCAGCAGACGACAGGGGGCGGGAGAGCAGTACTTC
TRBV5-6	TRBJ2-7	-	-	CASSSSSYEQYF	TGTGCCAGCAGTTCCTCCTCCTACGAGCAGTACTTC
TRBV7-6	TRBJ2-7	TRBD2	-	CASSLASGGASGEQYF	TGTGCCAGCAGCTTAGCTAGCGGGGGGGCCTCGGGCGAGCAGTACTTC
TRBV7-9	TRBJ2-5	-	-	CASSLAGGQETQYF	TGTGCCAGCAGCTTAGCAGGGGGCCAAGAGACCCAGTACTTC
TRBV14	TRBJ1-4	-	-	CASSSNRGGEKLFF	TGTGCCAGCAGCTCGAACCGGGGGGGTGAAAAACTGTTTTTT
TRBV20-1	TRBJ2-7	TRBD1	-	CSASKRQGASEQYF	TGCAGTGCTAGTAAGCGACAGGGGGCCTCCGAGCAGTACTTC
TRBV19	TRBJ1-5	-	few	CASSVQSSNQPQHF	TGTGCCAGTAGTGTCCAGTCAAGCAATCAGCCCCAGCATTTT
TRBV27	TRBJ2-7	-	once	CASSSRTGINVGQYF	TGTGCCAGCAGTTCCCGGACTGGTATTAATGTGGGGCAGTACTTC
TRBV5-4	TRBJ1-2	-	-	CASSLEVSRGYGYTF	TGTGCCAGCAGCTTGGAAGTTTCAAGGGGCTATGGCTACACCTTC
TRBV24-1	TRBJ2-2	-	-	CATSNTQNTGELFF	TGTGCCACCAGTAATACACAAAACACCGGGGAGCTGTTTTTT
TRBV6-1	TRBJ1-1	TRBD1	-	CASSQGGDRWNTEAFF	TGTGCCAGCAGTCAAGGGGGGGACAGGTGGAACACTGAAGCTTTCTTT
TRBV7-8	TRBJ2-7	TRBD1	many	CASSSTGAFSYEQYF	TGTGCCAGCAGCTCAACAGGGGCTTTCTCCTACGAGCAGTACTTC
TRBV18	TRBJ1-4	-	-	CASSPGSGPGGLFF	TGTGCCAGCTCACCGGGGTCCGGACCGGGGGGACTGTTTTTT
TRBV6-5	TRBJ1-2	TRBD1	-	CASRPTGIYGYTF	TGTGCCAGCAGACCGACAGGGATCTATGGCTACACCTTC
TRBV9	TRBJ1-2	TRBD1	-	CASSARGRNNYGYTF	TGTGCCAGCAGCGCCAGGGGGCGAAACAACTATGGCTACACCTTC